A single T cell receptor (beta chain) is shown here with its context. Its antigen remains unidentified. This CDR3 region has 16 residues. V lost 8 bases and J 0 bases, leaving 21 bases between the germline ends. Germline V CDR1 and CDR2: SQVTM, ANQGSEA. This specimen comes from a study of cytomegalovirus exposure and HLA in healthy donors. Background on the study: Of all 400 or so donors who were genotyped, roughly 81% belonged to the Caucasian-associated ancestry cluster.

The PCR ran on 60 Vbeta and 13 Jbeta primers. The assay was immunoSEQ multiplex PCR, and TCRdb's table has in-frame clones only and misses some. This sample has about 180,000 clones, with around 80% found just once. Regarding the study as a whole: A later examination showed that TCR association rates differed by HLA locus, with DRB1 most and HLA-C fewest. Clonal expansion was found to be greater in HLA-associated TCR beta chains than in equally common others in a later analysis. Presence/absence analyses took donor sequencing depth as roughly uniform.

The chain uses TRBV29-1 and TRBJ2-3; the D gene is possibly TRBD1 (5 bases). This receptor was taken from a girl aged 5-17 years in good health and CMV-seropositive. The sample comprised PBMCs. The CDR3 DNA sequence: TGCAGCATCTCCCTCGTTAGGGGTACTAGCACAGATACGCAGTATTTT. Translating it yields CSISLVRGTSTDTQYF.